These 25 T cell receptor beta chains originate from one sample sequenced in a study of T cells in localized non-small cell lung cancer. TCRdb keeps only in-frame clones here, not all; method: immunoSEQ multiplex PCR. The data hold under 30,000 clones, with about 88% observed a single time. The sequences come from peripheral blood, collected before any cancer treatment. These receptors originate from a woman aged 35 to 70 with stage I lung adenocarcinoma.

The gene calls are TRBV28 and TRBJ2-3; 8 bases are shared with TRBD1. Germline trimming cut 3 bases from V and 5 bases from J; bases unmatched to any gene: 4. Germline lookup yields CDR1 MDHEN and CDR2 SYDVKM. The CDR3 extends over 14 amino acids. CDR3 coding DNA: TGTGCCAGCAGTTTGGACAGGGCAGGAGATACGCAGTATTTT. This translates into CASSLDRAGDTQYF.

This chain connects TRBV1 to TRBJ2-6; the D call TRBD1 from the table was never checked on the DNA. TRBV1 is shown as a pseudogene. The CDR3 totals 14 residues. CDR3 amino acids: CTSSHRIPANVLTF. In DNA form, the CDR3 reads TGCACCAGCAGCCACAGGATCCCAGCCAACGTCCTGACTTTC.

The genes are TRBV7-9 and TRBJ1-1; D uncertain. With 4 bases removed from V and 4 bases from J, the gap between germline ends came to 10 bases. The CDR3 totals 13 residues. Germline CDR1 SEHNR, CDR2 FQNEAQ (reference sequence). As DNA, the CDR3 is TGTGCCAGCAGCTCCGGACTTACCACTGAAGCTTTCTTT. Translating gives CASSSGLTTEAFF.

This chain uses TRBV19 with TRBJ2-7; D is perhaps TRBD2 (5 bases). The CDR3 length is 15 residues. Germline values: CDR1 LNHDA, CDR2 SQIVND (reference sequence). Trimming stripped 9 bases from V and 2 bases from J, with 20 bases between. CDR3: CASSVSVLGTYEQYF. The DNA for the CDR3 is TGTGCCAGCTCGGTTTCGGTACTAGGAACCTACGAGCAGTACTTC.

This clone was seen a few times. This chain uses TRBV29-1 with TRBJ2-1, with 13 bases that match TRBD2. From germline, CDR1 is SQVTM and CDR2 ANQGSEA. This CDR3 is built from 17 residues. Germline trimming cut 0 bases from V and 8 bases from J; bases unmatched to any gene: 10. CDR3 loop: CSVEDPLAGGPPHEQFF. In DNA, the CDR3 is TGCAGCGTTGAAGATCCACTAGCGGGAGGGCCTCCCCATGAGCAGTTCTTC.

The chain is built from TRBV18 and TRBJ2-2, with 11 bases fitting TRBD1. Germline CDR1 KGHSH, CDR2 LQKENI. The CDR3 has 16 residues. Trimming took 3 bases from V and 4 from J; bases not matched to a gene: 4. The DNA for the CDR3 is TGTGCCAGCTCACCCCCGGGGACAGGGGGCACCGGGGAGCTGTTTTTT. The encoded protein is CASSPPGTGGTGELFF.

The chain uses TRBV7-3 and TRBJ2-2; D not resolved. The CDR3 is 13 amino acids. Between the trimmed V and J ends, which lost 4 bases and 4 bases, there was a span of 7 bases. The germline CDR1 and CDR2 sequences are SGHTA and FQGTGA. CDR3 nucleotides: TGTGCCAGCAGCTCTCGAAGCACCGGGGAGCTGTTTTTT. Translation: CASSSRSTGELFF. Complete variable domain (other parts from reference TRBV7-3 and TRBJ2-2): GAGVSQTPSNKVTEKGKYVELRCDPISGHTALYWYRQSLGQGPEFLIYFQGTGAADDSGLPNDRFFAVRPEGSVSTLKIQRTERGDSAVYLCASSSRSTGELFFGEGSRLTVL.

The J gene is TRBJ2-7, the V gene TRBV11-2; 9 nucleotides line up with TRBD1. CDR1 is SGHAT and CDR2 is FQNNGV in the germline V gene. The V and J ends lost 5 bases and 2 bases, in that order; junction bases with no gene match: 7. The CDR3 has 15 amino acids. The CDR3 sequence: CASSLRQGGPYEQYF. The CDR3 DNA reads TGTGCCAGCAGCCTTCGACAGGGGGGTCCCTACGAGCAGTACTTC. Variable domain in full (rest from reference TRBV11-2 and TRBJ2-7): EAGVAQSPRYKIIEKRQSVAFWCNPISGHATLYWYQQILGQGPKLLIQFQNNGVVDDSQLPKDRFSAERLKGVDSTLKIQPAKLEDSAVYLCASSLRQGGPYEQYFGPGTRLTVT.

The DNA for the CDR3 is TGTGCCAGCAGCGCCGGGAGAACAGATACGCAGTATTTT. Protein: CASSAGRTDTQYF. The genes are TRBV5-4 and TRBJ2-3; D is possibly TRBD2 (6 bases). The CDR3 sequence is 13 residues long. V was cut by 4 bases and J by 3 bases, with 9 bases left in between. Germline values: CDR1 SGHNT, CDR2 YYREEE (reference sequence).

This clone was detected a few times. The J gene is TRBJ2-7, the V gene TRBV4-1, with 10 positions matching TRBD2. The ends lost 0 bases at V and 4 bases at J; junction bases unmatched: 3. Germline-derived CDR1 and CDR2 are MGHRA and YSYEKL. The CDR3 consists of 15 residues. CDR3 nucleotide sequence: TGCGCCAGCAGCCAAGATGTACTAGCGGGATACGAGCAGTACTTC. Residues: CASSQDVLAGYEQYF.

The chain recombines TRBV7-2 with TRBJ2-7; 11 positions match TRBD2. There are 15 residues in the CDR3. The germline CDR1 and CDR2 sequences are SGHTA and FQGNSA. Trimming cost V 5 bases and J 3 bases; bases outside gene matches: 6. The CDR3: CASSGGLAARYEQYF. CDR3 sequence (DNA): TGTGCCAGCAGCGGGGGACTAGCGGCCCGCTACGAGCAGTACTTC.

In regard to this clone: This likely stems from a read error, as it lies one base from a far larger clone. The sample holds other DNA sequences that translate to the same CDR3. The gene calls are TRBV7-3 and TRBJ2-7; D is ambiguous. With 2 bases removed from V and 2 bases from J, the gap between germline ends came to 7 bases. The CDR3 spans 13 residues. Germline-derived CDR1 and CDR2 are SGHTA and FQGTGA. The chain's CDR3 is CASSLDPAYEQYF. Written as DNA, the CDR3 is TGTGCCAGCAGCTTAGACCCGGCCTACGAGCAGTACTTC.

J is TRBJ2-3 and V is TRBV9; D is uncertain. CDR3 size: 13 residues. Germline CDR1 SGDLS, CDR2 YYNGEE. Trimming shortened V by 1 base and J by 4 bases, and 7 bases separated the two germline ends. The CDR3 protein is CASSVKRADTQYF. The CDR3 DNA follows: TGTGCCAGCAGCGTAAAAAGAGCAGATACGCAGTATTTT.

CDR3 residues: CASSPPSRGGLSDGYTF. The CDR3, as DNA: TGTGCCAGCTCACCACCCTCGCGGGGGGGACTAAGCGATGGCTACACCTTC. This rearrangement joins TRBV18 to TRBJ1-2; D might be TRBD1 (5 bases). The CDR3 is 17 residues long. Germline V gene sequence: CDR1 KGHSH, CDR2 LQKENI. V gave up 0 bases and J gave up 6 bases, with 20 bases separating them.

The chain uses TRBV28 and TRBJ1-5; tentatively, D is TRBD1 (6 bases). The germline V gene has CDR1 MDHEN and CDR2 SYDVKM. The CDR3 consists of 12 residues. V was shortened by 7 bases and J by 7 bases, with 11 bases between the two germline ends. The CDR3 bases are TGTGCCAGCACCACAGGGCTCCAGCCCCAGCATTTT. It yields the protein CASTTGLQPQHF.

This chain joins TRBV5-1 and TRBJ2-1, with D perhaps assigned TRBD1 or TRBD2 (5 bases each). V lost 4 bases to trimming and J lost 5 bases, with 10 bases between them. The CDR3 length is 13 residues. Germline V gene lookup returns CDR1 SGHRS and CDR2 YFSETQ. CDR3 coding DNA: TGCGCCAGCAGCCTGGGACCAAACAATGAGCAGTTCTTC. Its protein product is CASSLGPNNEQFF.

This clone was recorded only once. The J gene is TRBJ1-1, the V gene TRBV5-1; D gene uncertain. This CDR3 contains 13 residues. V was clipped by 0 bases and J by 0 bases, with 3 bases between them. Germline-derived CDR1 and CDR2 are SGHRS and YFSETQ. This CDR3 is CASSLGMNTEAFF. CDR3 DNA: TGCGCCAGCAGCTTGGGAATGAACACTGAAGCTTTCTTT.

The chain is built from TRBV15 and TRBJ2-3; TRBD2 matches 8 bases. Germline CDR1 is LNHNV and CDR2 is YYDKDF (reference sequence). This CDR3 comprises 20 residues. V dropped 5 bases and J dropped 6; count of bases not matched to a gene: 25. The CDR3 is CATSPATGGLKGGATDTQYF. CDR3 DNA sequence: TGTGCCACCAGCCCCGCGACGGGGGGGCTCAAGGGCGGAGCGACCGATACGCAGTATTTT.

The chain has TRBV29-1 and TRBJ2-5, with D unresolved. The CDR3 totals 12 residues. The germline gives CDR1 SQVTM, CDR2 ANQGSEA. Trimming took off 0 bases at V and 5 bases at J, with 7 bases between the two ends. CDR3 DNA sequence: TGCAGCGTTGAAGATATCGGGGAGACCCAGTACTTC. It yields the protein CSVEDIGETQYF.

V and J are TRBV5-1 and TRBJ2-3; 9 positions agree with TRBD1. This CDR3 is 15 amino acids long. V lost 1 base to trimming and J lost 3 bases; unmatched junction nucleotides: 3. The germline gives CDR1 SGHRS, CDR2 YFSETQ. The CDR3: CASSLTGGPTDTQYF. The CDR3 DNA is TGCGCCAGCAGCTTGACAGGGGGCCCGACAGATACGCAGTATTTT.

This rearrangement joins TRBV7-8 to TRBJ2-7; 14 nucleotides agree with TRBD2. After removal of 5 bases from V and 3 bases from J, the junction contained 6 bases not matched to a gene. Germline CDR1 and CDR2: SGHVS and FQNEAQ. CDR3 length: 16 residues. CDR3 protein: CASSPGTSGGRYEQYF. The CDR3 bases are TGTGCCAGCAGCCCAGGGACTAGCGGGGGACGCTACGAGCAGTACTTC.

The chain recombines TRBV14 with TRBJ2-4; D not certain. The V gene's germline CDR1 is SGHDN and CDR2 FVKESK. The V and J ends lost 5 bases and 4 bases respectively, with 6 bases between them. This CDR3 has 12 amino acids. The DNA of the CDR3 is TGTGCCAGCAGCACTACGAAAAACATTCAGTACTTC. This translates into CASSTTKNIQYF.

The V and J genes are TRBV7-2 and TRBJ2-2, with a weak D call TRBD1 (6 bases). The CDR3 runs 14 residues. Trimming cost V 2 bases and J 4 bases, with 8 bases left between them. Germline assignment: CDR1 SGHTA and CDR2 FQGNSA. The CDR3 sequence is CASSLQGSTGELFF. In nucleotides, the CDR3 is TGTGCCAGCAGCTTACAGGGGTCCACCGGGGAGCTGTTTTTT.

This clone was detected only once. The rearrangement links TRBV28 to TRBJ2-7; D is possibly TRBD1 (6 bases). The V and J ends lost 6 bases and 1 base respectively, with 13 bases between them. CDR3 length equals 14 residues. Germline V gene lookup returns CDR1 MDHEN and CDR2 SYDVKM. CDR3 coding DNA: TGTGCCAGCAGGCTCTACACAGGGTCCTACGAGCAGTACTTC. Translating gives CASRLYTGSYEQYF.

The chain is built from TRBV5-5 and TRBJ2-2; tentative D call: TRBD1 (6 bases). Trimming removed 5 bases at V and 4 bases at J, with 12 bases between. This CDR3 region has 14 residues. The germline CDR1 and CDR2 sequences are SGHKS and YYEKEE (reference sequence). The DNA for the CDR3 is TGTGCCAGCAGTTTTACAGGGTTCACCGGGGAGCTGTTTTTT. Amino acid sequence: CASSFTGFTGELFF.